This TCR beta chain was profiled in a study of cytomegalovirus exposure and HLA in healthy donors. General study findings and limits: 150 to 200 TCR beta chains were listed as cytomegalovirus-associated. One later analysis reportedly identified an Asian-associated ancestry cluster that showed fewer N-insertions than the roughly 600-donor mean.

The primer mix had 60 Vbeta and 13 Jbeta primers. In the source study's methods: The authors later counted tens of millions of unique TCR beta chains, some 10 million of them shared. Clones were read by immunoSEQ multiplex PCR, and TCRdb kept only the in-frame ones, dropping some. V and J calls and clone size come straight from that table; D and trimming were deduced from the DNA. The sample lists about 160,000 clones, approximately 72% occurring once. Germline CDR1 LNHNV, CDR2 YYDKDF (reference sequence). The V segment lost 1 base and the J segment 6 bases; nucleotides outside the gene matches: 10. The CDR3 runs to 17 residues. Worth noting for this clone: Its antigen is not known.

The sample taken for sequencing was PBMCs. The chain joins TRBV15 to TRBJ2-3; 10 bases match TRBD2. This TCR was recovered from a man between 40 and 49 years old in good health and CMV-seropositive. The CDR3 sequence: CATSRAPSGGSRDTQYF. The CDR3 nucleotides are TGTGCCACCAGCAGAGCCCCTAGCGGGGGCTCTCGGGATACGCAGTATTTT.